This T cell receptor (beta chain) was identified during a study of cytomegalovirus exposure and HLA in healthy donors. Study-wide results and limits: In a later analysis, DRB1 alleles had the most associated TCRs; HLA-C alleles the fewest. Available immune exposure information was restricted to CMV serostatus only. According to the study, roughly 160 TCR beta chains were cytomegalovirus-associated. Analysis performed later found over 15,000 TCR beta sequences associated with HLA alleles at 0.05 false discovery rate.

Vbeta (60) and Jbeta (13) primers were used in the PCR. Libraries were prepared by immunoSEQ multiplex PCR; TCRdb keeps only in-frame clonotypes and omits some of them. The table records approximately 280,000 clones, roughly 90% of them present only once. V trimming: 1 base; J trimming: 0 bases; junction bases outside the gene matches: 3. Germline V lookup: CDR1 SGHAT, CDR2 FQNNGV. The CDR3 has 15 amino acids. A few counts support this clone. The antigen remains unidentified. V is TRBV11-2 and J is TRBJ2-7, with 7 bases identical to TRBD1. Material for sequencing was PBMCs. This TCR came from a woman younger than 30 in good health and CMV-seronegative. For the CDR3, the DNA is TGTGCCAGCAGCTTAGGGGCAGGGGGCTCCTACGAGCAGTACTTC. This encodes CASSLGAGGSYEQYF.